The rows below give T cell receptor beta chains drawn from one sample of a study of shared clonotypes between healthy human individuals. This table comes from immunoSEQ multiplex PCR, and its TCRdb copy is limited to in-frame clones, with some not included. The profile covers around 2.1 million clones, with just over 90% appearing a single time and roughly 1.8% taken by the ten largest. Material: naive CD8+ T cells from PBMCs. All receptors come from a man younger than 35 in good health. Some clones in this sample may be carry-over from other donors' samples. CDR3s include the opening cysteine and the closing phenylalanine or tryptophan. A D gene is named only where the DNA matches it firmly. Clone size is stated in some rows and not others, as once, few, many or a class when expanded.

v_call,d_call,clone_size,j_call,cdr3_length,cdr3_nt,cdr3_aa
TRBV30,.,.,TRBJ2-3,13,TGTGCCAGACGGGATGTGGATGCAGATACGCAGTATTTT,CARRDVDADTQYF
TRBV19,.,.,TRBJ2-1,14,TGTGCCAGTAGTGATGGCGGGTCTGTGGATGAGCAGTTCTTC,CASSDGGSVDEQFF
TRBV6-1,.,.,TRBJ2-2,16,TGTGCCAGCAGTGATACCCGCGGGGTTAGCACCGGGGAGCTGTTTTTT,CASSDTRGVSTGELFF
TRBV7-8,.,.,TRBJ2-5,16,TGTGCCAGCAGCTTAGCGCGTCTGGCACTCCAAGAGACCCAGTACTTC,CASSLARLALQETQYF
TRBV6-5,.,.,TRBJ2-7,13,TGTGCCAGTGGGGGAGGAAGCTCCTACGAGCAGTACTTC,CASGGGSSYEQYF
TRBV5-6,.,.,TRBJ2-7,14,TGTGCCAGCAGCTTCGGGACTGGAAGCTACGAGCAGTACTTC,CASSFGTGSYEQYF
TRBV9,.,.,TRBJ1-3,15,TGTGCCAGCAGCCCCAGCCCCCTCGGCGGAAACACCATATATTTT,CASSPSPLGGNTIYF
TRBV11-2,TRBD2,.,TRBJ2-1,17,TGTGCCAGCAGCTTATCTAGCGGGATAAACATTTACAATGAGCAGTTCTTC,CASSLSSGINIYNEQFF
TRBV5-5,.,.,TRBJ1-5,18,TGTGCCAGCAGCTTGGGAGTTACCTCTCCCGGCGGCAATCAGCCCCAGCATTTT,CASSLGVTSPGGNQPQHF
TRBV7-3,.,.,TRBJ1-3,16,TGTGCCAGCAGCTTAAGTGGCCAGAGCTCTGGAAACACCATATATTTT,CASSLSGQSSGNTIYF
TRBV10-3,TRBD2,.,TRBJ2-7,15,TGTGCCACCGCAGGCCGGACTAGCGGGAGACACGAGCAGTACTTC,CATAGRTSGRHEQYF
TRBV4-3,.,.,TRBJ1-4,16,TGCGCCAGCAGCCAAGATCTTAGGGGGGCGCGAGAAAAACTGTTTTTT,CASSQDLRGAREKLFF
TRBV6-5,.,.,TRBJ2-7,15,TGTGCCAGCAGTTACTCGGGGGCTACCTCCTACGAGCAGTACTTC,CASSYSGATSYEQYF
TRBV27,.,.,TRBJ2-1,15,TGTGCCAGCAGCTCCACATCCCGGAGGTACAATGAGCAGTTCTTC,CASSSTSRRYNEQFF
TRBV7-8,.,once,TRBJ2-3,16,TGTGCCAGCAGCCCAGAAGGGACTCCCGAAAGAGATACGCAGTATTTT,CASSPEGTPERDTQYF
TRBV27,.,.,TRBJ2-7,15,TGTGCCAGCAGTTTAGGTGGGTTCATGTCCTACGAGCAGTACTTC,CASSLGGFMSYEQYF
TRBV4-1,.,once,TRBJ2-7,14,TGCGCCAGCAGCCAATCTACAGGGATTGACGAGCAGTACTTC,CASSQSTGIDEQYF
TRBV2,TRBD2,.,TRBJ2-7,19,TGTGCCAGCAGTGAGGTGTCCCCTACTATTTTAGCGGGAAACTACGAGCAGTACTTC,CASSEVSPTILAGNYEQYF
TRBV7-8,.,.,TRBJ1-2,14,TGTGCCAGCAGCTTAGGGGGAGAAGTTCTTGGCTACACCTTC,CASSLGGEVLGYTF
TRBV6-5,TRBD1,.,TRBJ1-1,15,TGTGCCAGCAGGGCAGGGGGACTAGCTGGCACTGAAGCTTTCTTT,CASRAGGLAGTEAFF
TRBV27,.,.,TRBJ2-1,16,TGTGCCAGCAGTTTATCGGGGGGCCGCTCCTACAATGAGCAGTTCTTC,CASSLSGGRSYNEQFF
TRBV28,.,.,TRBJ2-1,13,TGTGCCAGCAGTTTCGGGGCCCGCAATGAGCAGTTCTTC,CASSFGARNEQFF
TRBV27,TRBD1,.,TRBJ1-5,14,TGTGCCAGCACGAGACAGGGGGCGAATCAGCCCCAGCATTTT,CASTRQGANQPQHF
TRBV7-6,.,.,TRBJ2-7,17,TGTGCCAGCAGCTTAGAAAATACGGGAGCTCCGGCCTACGAGCAGTACTTC,CASSLENTGAPAYEQYF
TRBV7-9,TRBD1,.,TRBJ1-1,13,TGTGCCAGCAGCTCCCCGGACAGGAGTGAAGCTTTCTTT,CASSSPDRSEAFF
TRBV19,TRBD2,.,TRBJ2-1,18,TGTGCCAGTAGTATTCCTAGCGGGAGGTCGGGGTCCTACAATGAGCAGTTCTTC,CASSIPSGRSGSYNEQFF
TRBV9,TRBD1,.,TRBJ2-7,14,TGTGCCAGCAGCTTACGACAGGGGGCCTACGAGCAGTACTTC,CASSLRQGAYEQYF
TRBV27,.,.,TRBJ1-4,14,TGTGCCAGCAGTTTTCAGGGGTCGGTTGAAAAACTGTTTTTT,CASSFQGSVEKLFF
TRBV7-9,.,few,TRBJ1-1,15,TGTGCCAGCAGCCCTAAGGCACCCTCGAACACTGAAGCTTTCTTT,CASSPKAPSNTEAFF
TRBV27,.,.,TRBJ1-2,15,TGTGCCAGCAGTTTAGTTGGGGGCTTAGGGTATGGCTACACCTTC,CASSLVGGLGYGYTF
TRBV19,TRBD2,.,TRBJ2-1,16,TGTGCCAGTAGTGTCTATAGCGGGAGTGTCTACAATGAGCAGTTCTTC,CASSVYSGSVYNEQFF